This entry lists 22 T cell receptor beta chains sequenced from one sample in a study of blood T cell repertoires in COVID-19. Here immunoSEQ multiplex PCR was the method, and the copy in TCRdb shows in-frame clones only, minus some. In the table there are 300,000 to 400,000 clones, around 88% of which are singletons. Sequencing used peripheral blood. The receptors were sampled from a woman in her fifties or sixties with COVID-19, enrolled during active disease.

V usage is TRBV20-1 and J usage is TRBJ2-7, with D tentatively TRBD1 (6 bases). Trimming stripped 3 bases from V and 3 bases from J, with 21 bases between. The CDR3 consists of 16 residues. Germline V gene lookup returns CDR1 DFQATT and CDR2 SNEGSKA (reference sequence). The DNA of the CDR3 is TGCAGTGCTAGTAGTAGGGCCGGGGACATAGGCTACGAGCAGTACTTC. This encodes CSASSRAGDIGYEQYF.

This clone is a singleton in its sample. V gene TRBV2 combines with J gene TRBJ1-1; 9 nucleotides line up with TRBD1. CDR3 size: 14 residues. Looked up from germline, CDR1 is SNHLY and CDR2 is FYNNEI. V was clipped by 6 bases and J by 4 bases; unmatched bases: 6. CDR3 in amino acids: CASRESTGGTEAFF. For the CDR3, the DNA is TGTGCCAGCAGAGAATCGACAGGGGGCACTGAAGCTTTCTTT.

The genes are TRBV19 and TRBJ1-1, with D possibly TRBD1 on 6 matching bases. CDR3 length: 19 amino acids. V shed 4 bases and J shed 0 bases, with 24 bases lying between them. CDR1 is LNHDA and CDR2 is SQIVND in the germline V gene (reference sequence). CDR3 sequence (DNA): TGTGCCAGTAGTACCTCGGGTGGGGGTTTGGACAGATTGAACACTGAAGCTTTCTTT. Its protein is CASSTSGGGLDRLNTEAFF.

The V gene is TRBV2, the J gene TRBJ1-5; D call uncertain. Trimming took off 7 bases at V and 3 bases at J, with 10 bases between the two ends. This CDR3 is 13 amino acids long. The germline CDR1 and CDR2 sequences are SNHLY and FYNNEI. The CDR3 region has the DNA TGTGCCAGCAAAGGTGACTACAATCAGCCCCAGCATTTT. This encodes CASKGDYNQPQHF.

The chain carries TRBV4-2 and TRBJ2-7; TRBD2 aligns across 8 bases. The CDR3 covers 15 residues. V dropped 1 base and J dropped 4; count of bases not matched to a gene: 6. Looked up from germline, CDR1 is LGHNA and CDR2 is YNFKEQ. This CDR3 reads CASSQAGGTGYEQYF. The DNA of the CDR3 is TGTGCCAGCAGCCAAGCGGGGGGGACCGGGTACGAGCAGTACTTC.

This chain links TRBV11-1 with TRBJ1-2; no firm D call. Deletions cut 5 bases from V and 4 bases from J, with 14 bases between. The CDR3 contains 14 residues. CDR1 and CDR2 from the germline V gene are SGHAT and FQDESV (reference sequence). CDR3 DNA sequence: TGTGCCAGCAGCACTCGGGAGGGCGGCTATGGCTACACCTTC. Translation gives CASSTREGGYGYTF.

This clone was seen once. V usage is TRBV9 and J usage is TRBJ1-2; 8 nucleotides agree with TRBD1. Trimming cost V 3 bases and J 3 bases; bases outside gene matches: 13. The germline CDR1 and CDR2 sequences are SGDLS and YYNGEE. CDR3 length: 17 amino acids. The CDR3 coding sequence is TGTGCCAGCAGCGCGGACAGGGAAGGGGCGGTGGACTATGGCTACACCTTC. Amino acids: CASSADREGAVDYGYTF. The full variable domain, in which reference TRBV9 and TRBJ1-2 provide the parts outside the CDR3, is DSGVTQTPKHLITATGQRVTLRCSPRSGDLSVYWYQQSLDQGLQFLIQYYNGEERAKGNILERFSAQQFPDLHSELNLSSLELGDSALYFCASSADREGAVDYGYTFGSGTRLTVV.

The CDR3 reads CASRPGLAAINTQYF. The CDR3 DNA follows: TGTGCCAGCAGACCTGGACTAGCGGCGATTAATACGCAGTATTTT. The rearrangement joins TRBV6-6 to TRBJ2-3; 10 bases align to TRBD2. Germline V gene lookup returns CDR1 MNHNY and CDR2 SVGAGI (reference sequence). The CDR3 is made up of 15 amino acids. Trimming took 6 bases from V and 7 from J; bases not matched to a gene: 10.

The chain joins TRBV30 to TRBJ1-1; possibly TRBD1 for D (5 bases). The CDR3 is 14 residues long. The V end lost 1 base, the J end lost 4 bases, and 13 bases lay between the germline ends. Germline-derived CDR1 and CDR2 are GTSNPN and SVGIG (reference sequence). The CDR3 DNA is TGTGCCTGGAGTGGCAGGGTGTCGGGCACTGAAGCTTTCTTT. It is translated as CAWSGRVSGTEAFF.

The chain recombines TRBV29-1 with TRBJ2-5, with TRBD2 matching 10 bases. The CDR3 runs to 19 residues. V lost 3 bases and J lost 5; bases outside the gene matches: 21. Germline loops: CDR1 SQVTM, CDR2 ANQGSEA. CDR3 DNA: TGCAGCGTTGAGACCCCCTCGCTTAGCGGGGGGTTAGTGGGGGAGACCCAGTACTTC. Protein: CSVETPSLSGGLVGETQYF. Looking up the rest from reference TRBV29-1 and TRBJ2-5 gives the full variable domain: SAVISQKPSRDICQRGTSLTIQCQVDSQVTMMFWYRQQPGQSLTLIATANQGSEATYESGFVIDKFPISRPNLTFSTLTVSNMSPEDSSIYLCSVETPSLSGGLVGETQYFGPGTRLLVL.

V and J are TRBV24-1 and TRBJ2-2; D gene uncertain. This CDR3 has 13 residues. Trimming took 4 bases from V and 3 from J, leaving 5 bases between them. In germline, CDR1 is KGHDR, CDR2 SFDVKD. CDR3 nucleotide sequence: TGTGCCACCAGTGACCTCTACACCGGGGAGCTGTTTTTT. Amino acids: CATSDLYTGELFF.

The chain employs TRBV11-2 and TRBJ2-3; 7 nucleotides align to TRBD2. Germline CDR1 and CDR2: SGHAT and FQNNGV. This CDR3 contains 15 residues. V shed 3 bases and J 4 bases; nucleotides not matched to a gene: 7. The CDR3 loop is CASSFRSGVADTQYF. CDR3 nucleotide sequence: TGTGCCAGCAGCTTCCGGAGCGGGGTTGCAGATACGCAGTATTTT.

The genes are TRBV9 and TRBJ1-1, with a weak D call TRBD1 (6 bases). Germline loops: CDR1 SGDLS, CDR2 YYNGEE. The CDR3 has 16 residues. Trimming took off 4 bases at V and 1 base at J, with 17 bases between the two ends. The CDR3 is CASSPPTGGANTEAFF. In DNA, the CDR3 is TGTGCCAGCAGCCCCCCGACAGGAGGAGCGAACACTGAAGCTTTCTTT.

The chain uses TRBV11-3 and TRBJ1-2; D may be TRBD1 (6 bases). Trimming stripped 1 base from V and 4 bases from J, with 10 bases between. The CDR3 spans 14 residues. Germline CDR1 is SGHNT and CDR2 is YENEEA. The CDR3 here is CASSLGGHGYGYTF. CDR3 coding DNA: TGTGCCAGCAGCTTAGGGGGGCATGGCTATGGCTACACCTTC.

This clone was observed once. The genes are TRBV27 and TRBJ1-4, with 11 positions matching TRBD1. The CDR3 is 12 amino acids. J gave up 10 bases and V 8 bases, and 3 bases lay outside the gene matches. Germline-derived CDR1 and CDR2 are MNHEY and SMNVEV (reference sequence). CDR3 loop: CASGQGAGKLFF. In nucleotides, the CDR3 is TGTGCCAGCGGACAGGGGGCTGGAAAACTGTTTTTT. Supplemented by reference TRBV27 and TRBJ1-4, the full variable domain reads EAQVTQNPRYLITVTGKKLTVTCSQNMNHEYMSWYRQDPGLGLRQIYYSMNVEVTDKGDVPEGYKVSRKEKRNFPLILESPSPNQTSLYFCASGQGAGKLFFGSGTQLSVL.

The chain recombines TRBV7-9 with TRBJ1-2; D may be TRBD1 (6 bases). Germline CDR1 is SEHNR and CDR2 is FQNEAQ (reference sequence). This CDR3 has 14 residues. V shed 3 bases and J shed 6 bases, with 14 bases lying between them. The CDR3 loop is CASSLGLGADGYTF. The CDR3 DNA is TGTGCCAGCAGCTTGGGGCTGGGGGCTGATGGCTACACCTTC.

The J gene is TRBJ2-5, the V gene TRBV4-1; 9 nucleotides match TRBD2. This CDR3 contains 17 residues. Germline V CDR1 and CDR2: MGHRA, YSYEKL. Unmatched junction bases numbered 13, after V lost 3 bases and J lost 5 bases. The CDR3 loop reads CASSHPEERGVKETQYF. In nucleotides, the CDR3 is TGCGCCAGCAGCCATCCCGAAGAGCGGGGGGTAAAGGAGACCCAGTACTTC.

The chain uses TRBV12-3 or TRBV12-4 and TRBJ1-1, with D uncertain. The CDR3 is made up of 12 amino acids. V lost 6 bases and J lost 8, with 13 bases in between. CDR3 nucleotide sequence: TGTGCCAGCAGCCGATCCCGGTCAGAAGCTTTCTTT. This translates into CASSRSRSEAFF.

The chain employs TRBV5-1 and TRBJ2-2, with TRBD2 matching 10 bases. Trimming removed 4 bases from V and 7 bases from J; junction bases left unmatched: 7. Germline V CDR1 and CDR2: SGHRS, YFSETQ. The CDR3 has 15 amino acids. The CDR3 sequence: CASSKTSGAGGELFF. CDR3 sequence (DNA): TGCGCCAGCAGCAAAACTAGCGGGGCTGGCGGGGAGCTGTTTTTT.

The rearrangement joins TRBV4-2 to TRBJ2-3; 10 bases agree with TRBD2. Trimming at V came to 4 bases and at J to 2 bases, leaving 9 bases not matched to a gene. The CDR3 is made up of 17 amino acids. From germline, CDR1 is LGHNA and CDR2 YNFKEQ. The CDR3 nucleotides are TGTGCCAGCAGCCGGAAAGCAAGCGGGGGGGCCACAGATACGCAGTATTTT. It codes for CASSRKASGGATDTQYF.

The chain has TRBV27 and TRBJ2-7; 8 bases line up with TRBD2. Per germline, CDR1 MNHEY and CDR2 SMNVEV (reference sequence). Trimming cost V 8 bases and J 3 bases; bases outside gene matches: 9. The CDR3 contains 14 residues. DNA of the CDR3: TGTGCCAGCGCCGGCGCGCGGGGGGTCTACGAGCAGTACTTC. Translated: CASAGARGVYEQYF.

This clone was observed a single time. CDR3 coding DNA: TGTGCCAGCAGCTTAGCGTCCGGGAGGGATTCACCCCTCCACTTT. Translated: CASSLASGRDSPLHF. The rearrangement uses TRBV7-9 and TRBJ1-6; D remains unclear. The germline V and J ends were trimmed by 0 bases and 8 bases, with 11 bases remaining between them. Germline CDR1 and CDR2: SEHNR and FQNEAQ (reference sequence). The CDR3 totals 15 residues.